This entry lists 30 T cell receptor beta chains sequenced from one sample in a study of identifying expanded T cells in peripheral blood. Assay: immunoSEQ multiplex PCR; the TCRdb copy retains only in-frame clones and omits some. The profile shows roughly 120,000 clones, roughly nine tenths of them singletons. Sequencing was performed on blood. The receptors stem from a person aged 18 to 69 in good health.

The rearrangement uses TRBV23-1 and TRBJ2-7; a possible D gene is TRBD1 (6 bases). TRBV23-1 falls under the ORF class, with uncertain function. V lost 3 bases to trimming and J lost 4 bases, with 16 bases between them. CDR3 length: 15 residues. CDR3 in amino acids: CASSHPGTLVYEQYF. CDR3 sequence (DNA): TGCGCCAGCAGTCACCCCGGGACATTAGTTTACGAGCAGTACTTC.

This clone has just a few counts. The chain has TRBV6-1 and TRBJ1-2; 8 bases align to TRBD1. CDR1 is MNHNS, CDR2 SASEGT, per germline. The CDR3 has 14 amino acids. V was pared by 5 bases and J by 5 bases, with 7 bases of the junction left unmatched. CDR3 nucleotides: TGTGCCAGCAGTACAGGGGGTCCAGGGTATGGCTACACCTTC. Its translation is CASSTGGPGYGYTF.

In this sample, this clone turned up a few times. This chain joins TRBV7-9 and TRBJ1-3; D gene uncertain. This CDR3 has 13 amino acids. V was clipped by 6 bases and J by 0 bases, with 6 bases between them. Germline CDR1 and CDR2: SEHNR and FQNEAQ (reference sequence). As DNA, the CDR3 is TGTGCCAGCAGGATTAGCTCTGGAAACACCATATATTTT. As protein: CASRISSGNTIYF.

This chain uses TRBV6-5 with TRBJ1-5, with D maybe TRBD1 (5 bases). V was trimmed by 6 bases and J by 7 bases, leaving 16 bases between them. Germline assignment: CDR1 MNHEY and CDR2 SVGAGI. The CDR3 spans 14 residues. This CDR3 is CASSPDTSGQPQHF. The CDR3 DNA reads TGTGCCAGCAGCCCGGACACCTCAGGGCAGCCCCAGCATTTT.

This chain uses TRBV7-8 with TRBJ2-7, with 12 bases matching TRBD2. The germline V gene has CDR1 SGHVS and CDR2 FQNEAQ. This CDR3 region has 15 residues. The trim removed 1 base at V and 7 bases at J, leaving 5 bases unmatched. The CDR3 region is CASSLGLAGVEEQYF. DNA of the CDR3: TGTGCCAGCAGCTTAGGACTAGCGGGGGTGGAGGAGCAGTACTTC. Supplemented by reference TRBV7-8 and TRBJ2-7, the full variable domain reads GAGVSQSPRYKVAKRGQDVALRCDPISGHVSLFWYQQALGQGPEFLTYFQNEAQLDKSGLPSDRFFAERPEGSVSTLKIQRTQQEDSAVYLCASSLGLAGVEEQYFGPGTRLTVT.

V and J are TRBV6-5 and TRBJ1-5; D is unclear. V gave up 9 bases and J gave up 4 bases, with 7 bases separating them. Germline V gene sequence: CDR1 MNHEY, CDR2 SVGAGI. The CDR3 contains 11 residues. The CDR3 DNA reads TGTGCCAGACGACTGAATCAGCCCCAGCATTTT. Protein: CARRLNQPQHF.

This chain connects TRBV28 to TRBJ2-1; 7 nucleotides match TRBD1. The CDR3 is 13 amino acids. Trimming took 7 bases from V and 8 from J; bases not matched to a gene: 8. Germline CDR1 is MDHEN and CDR2 is SYDVKM. The CDR3 protein is CASTLTGMDEQFF. CDR3 in DNA: TGTGCCAGCACCCTGACAGGGATGGATGAGCAGTTCTTC.

The sample holds one count of this clone. This sequence joins TRBV5-1 and TRBJ2-7, with D tentatively TRBD1 (5 bases). The CDR3 spans 14 residues. Germline values: CDR1 SGHRS, CDR2 YFSETQ. V was trimmed by 0 bases and J by 4 bases, leaving 11 bases between them. CDR3 DNA: TGCGCCAGCAGCTTGGATCAGGGTCAGTACGAGCAGTACTTC. It is translated as CASSLDQGQYEQYF.

The chain employs TRBV2 and TRBJ2-3; D is unresolved. Trimming took off 4 bases at V and 0 bases at J, with 5 bases between the two ends. The CDR3 extends over 13 amino acids. In germline, CDR1 is SNHLY, CDR2 FYNNEI. CDR3 sequence: CASSGGSTDTQYF. CDR3 nucleotide sequence: TGTGCCAGCAGTGGAGGAAGCACAGATACGCAGTATTTT.

The rearrangement uses TRBV5-8 and TRBJ1-3, with D unresolved. V lost 5 bases and J 8 bases, leaving 17 bases between the germline ends. The CDR3 loop spans 14 amino acids. Germline CDR1 is SGHTS and CDR2 is YDEGEE. The DNA for the CDR3 is TGTGCCAGCAGTTCCCCGGACCTTGAGGACACCATATATTTT. Its protein product is CASSSPDLEDTIYF.

Concerning this clone itself: Relative to the germline gene, one junction end is altered; a read error may explain this. This sequence joins TRBV6-1 and TRBJ2-7; 7 bases align to TRBD1. Looked up from germline, CDR1 is MNHNS and CDR2 is SASEGT. The CDR3 extends over 15 amino acids. This chain's CDR3 is CAGSVTRDSSYEQYF. The CDR3 DNA sequence: TGTGCCGGCAGTGTAACCCGGGACAGCTCCTACGAGCAGTACTTC.

The CDR3: CASDPTRYRNIQYF. CDR3 DNA sequence: TGTGCCTCCGATCCCACGCGGTATCGGAACATTCAGTACTTC. This rearrangement joins TRBV2 to TRBJ2-4; D call uncertain. Trimming took off 11 bases at V and 7 bases at J, with 21 bases between the two ends. CDR1 is SNHLY and CDR2 is FYNNEI in the germline V gene. This CDR3 comprises 14 residues.

The J gene is TRBJ2-7, the V gene TRBV18; 7 bases line up with TRBD1. The CDR3 has 16 residues. V lost 2 bases and J lost 0; bases outside the gene matches: 7. Germline V gene sequence: CDR1 KGHSH, CDR2 LQKENI. This CDR3 reads CASSPTSRGYSYEQYF. The CDR3 nucleotides read TGTGCCAGCTCACCAACGTCCAGGGGGTACTCCTACGAGCAGTACTTC.

The chain employs TRBV7-3 and TRBJ1-5; no reliable D call. Germline CDR1 SGHTA, CDR2 FQGTGA. V gave up 2 bases and J gave up 0 bases, with 5 bases separating them. CDR3 length equals 14 residues. The CDR3 reads CASSLDNSNQPQHF. The CDR3 bases are TGTGCCAGCAGCTTAGACAATAGCAATCAGCCCCAGCATTTT.

The J gene is TRBJ2-1, the V gene TRBV6-4, with 13 bases identical to TRBD2. This CDR3 is 16 amino acids long. Trimming took 1 base from V and 8 from J; bases not matched to a gene: 5. Germline V gene data show CDR1 as MRHNA and CDR2 as SNTAGT. In nucleotides, the CDR3 is TGTGCCAGCAGTGACTTAGGGACTAGCGGGAAAGATGAGCAGTTCTTC. It yields the protein CASSDLGTSGKDEQFF.

DNA for the CDR3: TGTGCCAGCACCCCCCTCGGACAGGGAGAGACCCAGTACTTC. Protein sequence: CASTPLGQGETQYF. This chain joins TRBV2 and TRBJ2-5, with TRBD1 matching over 8 bases. The CDR3 is 14 residues long. The trim removed 7 bases at V and 4 bases at J, leaving 8 bases unmatched. CDR1 is SNHLY, CDR2 FYNNEI, per germline. Full variable domain (outside the CDR3, taken from reference TRBV2 and TRBJ2-5): EPEVTQTPSHQVTQMGQEVILRCVPISNHLYFYWYRQILGQKVEFLVSFYNNEISEKSEIFDDQFSVERPDGSNFTLKIRSTKLEDSAMYFCASTPLGQGETQYFGPGTRLLVL.

The chain recombines TRBV19 with TRBJ2-1; D gene unclear. V was cut by 3 bases and J by 5 bases, with 14 bases left in between. Germline lookup yields CDR1 LNHDA and CDR2 SQIVND (reference sequence). The CDR3 consists of 15 residues. CDR3 sequence: CASSMGTSLNNEQFF. For the CDR3, the DNA is TGTGCCAGTAGTATGGGAACATCGCTCAACAATGAGCAGTTCTTC.

This clone was counted a single time. The chain is built from TRBV5-1 and TRBJ2-2, with 7 bases lining up with TRBD2. Germline V gives CDR1 SGHRS, CDR2 YFSETQ. V was clipped by 4 bases and J by 0 bases; unmatched bases: 6. The CDR3 is 16 amino acids. CDR3 amino acids: CASSSERGPNTGELFF. In nucleotides, the CDR3 is TGCGCCAGCAGCAGCGAGCGGGGACCGAACACCGGGGAGCTGTTTTTT.

The genes are TRBV14 and TRBJ2-1; D might be TRBD2 (5 bases). V was shortened by 2 bases and J by 8 bases, with 16 bases between the two germline ends. CDR1 is SGHDN and CDR2 is FVKESK in the germline V gene. This CDR3 region has 15 residues. This chain's CDR3 is CASSQLGRGFDEQFF. CDR3 sequence (DNA): TGTGCCAGCAGCCAATTAGGTCGGGGATTTGATGAGCAGTTCTTC. The entire variable domain, with the rest obtained from reference TRBV14 and TRBJ2-1, is as follows: EAGVTQFPSHSVIEKGQTVTLRCDPISGHDNLYWYRRVMGKEIKFLLHFVKESKQDESGMPNNRFLAERTGGTYSTLKVQPAELEDSGVYFCASSQLGRGFDEQFFGPGTRLTVL.

This clone was observed a handful of times. The chain is built from TRBV2 and TRBJ1-1; D is ambiguous. CDR3 length equals 12 residues. CDR1 and CDR2 from the germline V gene are SNHLY and FYNNEI. The germline V and J ends were trimmed by 7 bases and 7 bases, with 13 bases remaining between them. CDR3 sequence reads: CASNPSGNEAFF. The CDR3 coding sequence is TGTGCCAGCAATCCCAGCGGAAATGAAGCTTTCTTT.

The chain links TRBV7-2 to TRBJ2-5; 12 positions agree with TRBD2. Germline CDR1 reads SGHTA; CDR2 reads FQGNSA. V shed 5 bases, J shed 1 base, and the junction held 5 bases outside the gene matches. This CDR3 spans 16 amino acids. The CDR3 is CASSTSSGGVQETQYF. CDR3 in DNA: TGTGCCAGCAGCACATCTAGCGGGGGGGTCCAAGAGACCCAGTACTTC.

This chain uses TRBV13 with TRBJ2-1, with 11 bases fitting TRBD1. The junction had 7 bases not matched to a gene; V was cut back by 1 base and J by 8 bases. This CDR3 has 16 residues. CDR1 and CDR2 from the germline V gene are PRHDT and FYEKMQ (reference sequence). CDR3 bases: TGTGCCAGCAGCTTAGAAGGGACAGGGGGGTCCGATGAGCAGTTCTTC. Amino acids: CASSLEGTGGSDEQFF.

The chain has TRBV7-9 and TRBJ1-1; D not resolved. Trimming left V 6 bases short and J 8 bases short, with 10 bases between. Per the germline V gene, CDR1 is SEHNR and CDR2 is FQNEAQ (reference sequence). The CDR3 totals 11 residues. The CDR3 protein is CASRSVGEAFF. CDR3 DNA: TGTGCCAGCAGGTCGGTGGGGGAAGCTTTCTTT.

The J gene is TRBJ2-7, the V gene TRBV7-9; the match to TRBD2 covers 10 bases. The CDR3 covers 14 residues. Germline V gene lookup returns CDR1 SEHNR and CDR2 FQNEAQ (reference sequence). Trimming took 5 bases from V and 7 from J; bases not matched to a gene: 8. CDR3 bases: TGTGCCAGCAGCCCCCGAGCGGGGGGGCGTGAGCAGTACTTC. Translated: CASSPRAGGREQYF.

The chain links TRBV5-1 to TRBJ2-5; 8 bases agree with TRBD1. The DNA end lines up better with TRBJ2-7; the J call may be wrong. The CDR3 loop spans 13 amino acids. The germline V gene encodes CDR1 SGHRS and CDR2 YFSETQ. The CDR3 bases are TGCGCCAGCAGCTGGACAGGGTTCGACGAGCAGTACTTC. This translates into CASSWTGFDEQYF.

This clone came up once. The V and J genes are TRBV5-6 and TRBJ2-2; the D gene could be TRBD1 or TRBD2 (6 bases each). The germline V and J ends were trimmed by 3 bases and 4 bases, with 19 bases remaining between them. The CDR3 is 17 residues long. Germline CDR1 and CDR2: SGHDT and YYEEEE. Written as DNA, the CDR3 is TGTGCCAGCAGCTGGCCGGGGAGGACAGCGGGCACCGGGGAGCTGTTTTTT. This gives the protein CASSWPGRTAGTGELFF.

This clone was seen only a few times. The chain uses TRBV23-1 and TRBJ2-7; D remains ambiguous. TRBV23-1 qualifies as an ORF whose function is uncertain. The V gene lost 4 bases and the J gene lost 5 bases, with 6 bases spanning the gap. This CDR3 spans 11 amino acids. CDR3 loop: CASSPPNEQYF. DNA for the CDR3: TGCGCCAGCAGTCCCCCGAACGAGCAGTACTTC.

The chain uses TRBV25-1 and TRBJ2-1, with 8 bases matching TRBD2. CDR3 size: 16 residues. The V and J ends lost 2 bases and 4 bases, in that order; junction bases with no gene match: 7. CDR1 MGHDK and CDR2 SYGVNS come from the germline V gene. In DNA, the CDR3 is TGTGCCAGCAGTGAAAGCGGGGGCCTCAATTACAATGAGCAGTTCTTC. This sequence encodes CASSESGGLNYNEQFF.

V and J are TRBV28 and TRBJ2-1; 8 bases match TRBD1. J was trimmed by 0 bases and V by 5 bases; bases with no gene match: 12. The CDR3 is 18 amino acids. The germline CDR1 and CDR2 sequences are MDHEN and SYDVKM. The CDR3 loop is CASSPTLGQGSSYNEQFF. CDR3 nucleotides: TGTGCCAGCAGTCCGACTCTCGGACAGGGAAGCTCCTACAATGAGCAGTTCTTC.

This clone has just one count. V and J are TRBV5-6 and TRBJ2-5; 13 bases agree with TRBD2. CDR1 is SGHDT and CDR2 is YYEEEE in the germline V gene. The CDR3 length is 15 residues. V was pared by 3 bases and J by 4 bases, with 3 bases of the junction left unmatched. The CDR3 spells CASSSWTSGRETQYF. The CDR3 DNA follows: TGTGCCAGCAGCTCCTGGACTAGCGGGAGAGAGACCCAGTACTTC.